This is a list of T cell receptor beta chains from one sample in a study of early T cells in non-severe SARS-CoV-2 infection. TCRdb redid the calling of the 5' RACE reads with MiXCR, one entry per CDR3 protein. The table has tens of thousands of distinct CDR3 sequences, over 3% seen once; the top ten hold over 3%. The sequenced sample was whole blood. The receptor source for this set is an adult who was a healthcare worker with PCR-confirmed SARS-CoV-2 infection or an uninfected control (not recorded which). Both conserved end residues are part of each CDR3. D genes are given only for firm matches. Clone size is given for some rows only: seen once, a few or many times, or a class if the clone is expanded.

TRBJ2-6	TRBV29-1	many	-	CSVPGGSGANVLTF	TGCAGCGTTCCCGGGGGTTCTGGGGCCAACGTCCTGACTTTC
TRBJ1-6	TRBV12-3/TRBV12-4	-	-	CASSPGGISSPLHF	TGTGCCAGCAGTCCCGGGGGGATCAGTTCACCCCTCCACTTT
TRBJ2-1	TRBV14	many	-	CASSPSGVRRSYNEQFF	TGTGCCAGCAGCCCATCCGGGGTCCGCCGCTCCTACAATGAGCAGTTCTTC
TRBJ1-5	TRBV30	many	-	CAWSASLGQPGNQPQHF	TGTGCCTGGAGTGCTTCTCTAGGGCAGCCAGGCAATCAGCCCCAGCATTTT
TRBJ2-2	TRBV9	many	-	CASSAPNTGELFF	TGTGCCAGCAGCGCCCCTAACACCGGGGAGCTGTTTTTT
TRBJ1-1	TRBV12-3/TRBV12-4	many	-	CASSRANTEAFF	TGTGCCAGCAGCCGGGCGAACACTGAAGCTTTCTTT
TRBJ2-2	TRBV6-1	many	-	CASSPPKRANTGELFF	TGTGCCAGCAGTCCCCCAAAACGGGCGAACACCGGGGAGCTGTTTTTT
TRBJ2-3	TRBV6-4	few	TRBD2	CASSEASGGATDTQYF	TGTGCCAGCAGTGAGGCTAGCGGGGGAGCCACAGATACGCAGTATTTT
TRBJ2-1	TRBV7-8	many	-	CASSLSTGYNEQFF	TGTGCCAGCAGCTTAAGCACTGGCTACAATGAGCAGTTCTTC
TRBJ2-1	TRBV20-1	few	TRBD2	CSATGGLAGINEQFF	TGCAGTGCTACTGGGGGACTAGCGGGAATCAATGAGCAGTTCTTC
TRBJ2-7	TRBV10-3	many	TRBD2	CAISESPRLAGNYEQYF	TGTGCCATCAGTGAGTCGCCCAGACTAGCGGGTAACTACGAGCAGTACTTC
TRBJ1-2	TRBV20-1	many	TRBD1	CSARVRGYGYTF	TGCAGTGCTAGAGTCAGGGGGTATGGCTACACCTTC
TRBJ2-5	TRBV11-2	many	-	CASSSSPPQETQYF	TGTGCCAGCAGCTCCTCCCCCCCTCAAGAGACCCAGTACTTC
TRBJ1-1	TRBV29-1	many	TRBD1	CSALTGGGEAFF	TGCAGCGCCCTCACAGGGGGCGGTGAAGCTTTCTTT
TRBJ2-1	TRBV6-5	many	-	CATGTLSNEQFF	TGTGCCACCGGGACCCTAAGCAATGAGCAGTTCTTC
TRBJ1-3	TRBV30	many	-	CAWSTTFSGNTIYF	TGTGCCTGGAGTACGACATTCTCTGGAAACACCATATATTTT
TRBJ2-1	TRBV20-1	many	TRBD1	CSARDSQGARYNEQFF	TGCAGTGCTAGAGATTCACAGGGGGCGCGGTACAATGAGCAGTTCTTC
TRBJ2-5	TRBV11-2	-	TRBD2	CASSLFRGRTSGRLGQETQYF	TGTGCCAGCAGCTTATTTCGAGGGAGGACTAGCGGGAGATTGGGGCAAGAGACCCAGTACTTC
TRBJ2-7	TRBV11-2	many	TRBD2	CASSLGLAGDEQYF	TGTGCCAGCAGCTTGGGACTAGCGGGAGACGAGCAGTACTTC
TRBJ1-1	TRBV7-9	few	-	CASRLGQNTEAFF	TGTGCCAGCAGATTGGGACAGAACACTGAAGCTTTCTTT
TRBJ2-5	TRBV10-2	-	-	CASSGDSPQETQYF	TGCGCCAGCAGTGGAGACTCCCCACAAGAGACCCAGTACTTC
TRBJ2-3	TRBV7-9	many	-	CASSPPGGSTDTQYF	TGTGCCAGCAGCCCCCCAGGAGGAAGCACAGATACGCAGTATTTT
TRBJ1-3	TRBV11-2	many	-	CASSLLSGNTIYF	TGTGCCAGCAGCTTATTATCTGGAAACACCATATATTTT
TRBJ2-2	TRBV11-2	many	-	CASSLVPSPDTGELFF	TGTGCCAGCAGCTTAGTCCCCAGCCCCGACACCGGGGAGCTGTTTTTT
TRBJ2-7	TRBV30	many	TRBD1	CAWSLGQGIRNEQYF	TGTGCCTGGAGTTTGGGACAGGGGATCAGGAACGAGCAGTACTTC
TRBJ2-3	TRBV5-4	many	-	CASSPAGTLAQYF	TGTGCCAGCAGCCCGGCCGGGACCCTAGCGCAGTATTTT
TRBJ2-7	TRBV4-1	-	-	CASSPWDGAREQYF	TGCGCCAGCAGCCCTTGGGATGGGGCCAGAGAGCAGTACTTC
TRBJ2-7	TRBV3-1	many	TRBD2	CASSPRTSGTYEQYF	TGTGCCAGCAGCCCAAGGACTAGCGGGACGTACGAGCAGTACTTC
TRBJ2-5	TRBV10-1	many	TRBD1	CASSVGPQGVLKTQYF	TGCGCCAGCAGTGTGGGCCCACAGGGGGTGTTGAAGACCCAGTACTTC
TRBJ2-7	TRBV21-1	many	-	CASNFNRQSSYEQYF	TGTGCCAGCAACTTCAACAGGCAAAGCTCCTACGAGCAGTACTTC
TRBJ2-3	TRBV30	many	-	CACRRGDTQYF	TGTGCCTGTCGAAGGGGAGATACGCAGTATTTT
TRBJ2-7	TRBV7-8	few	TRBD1	CASSLITGTGSYEQYF	TGTGCCAGCAGCTTAATAACCGGGACAGGGTCCTACGAGCAGTACTTC
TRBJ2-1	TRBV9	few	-	CASSVVWGNEQFF	TGTGCCAGCAGCGTAGTATGGGGGAATGAGCAGTTCTTC
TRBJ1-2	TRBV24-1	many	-	CANKANYGYTF	TGTGCCAACAAGGCTAACTATGGCTACACCTTC
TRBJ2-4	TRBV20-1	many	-	CSARDFGSVEGKNIQYF	TGCAGTGCTAGAGATTTCGGGAGTGTGGAAGGCAAAAACATTCAGTACTTC
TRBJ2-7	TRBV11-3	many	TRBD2	CASSRDSGRNEQYF	TGTGCCAGCAGCCGAGATAGCGGGCGCAACGAGCAGTACTTC
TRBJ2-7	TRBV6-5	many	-	CASSYSSGERPYEQYF	TGTGCCAGCAGTTACTCATCCGGGGAGCGTCCCTACGAGCAGTACTTC
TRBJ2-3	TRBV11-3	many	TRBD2	CASSSGTTSGIGDTQYF	TGTGCCAGCAGCTCCGGGACTACCTCCGGGATAGGAGATACGCAGTATTTT